The subject of this entry is one T cell receptor (beta chain). What it recognizes is unknown. Treatment denoted: some 20 received Ad26.COV2.S at low or high dose, single or two shots; a few received placebo; per-sample allocation not given. All samples were drawn on day 63, counting from the first vaccine or placebo injection. Using immunoSEQ multiplex PCR, the repertoire was profiled, and TCRdb retains in-frame clones only, with some absent. The sample includes around 270,000 clones, around 88% of them seen just once. The CDR3 loop spans 15 amino acids. Germline-derived CDR1 and CDR2 are SGHTA and FQGNSA. With V trimmed by 2 bases and J by 3 bases, 5 bases remained unmatched. The sample is drawn from a study of Ad26.COV2.S vaccination and SARS-CoV-2 variants. Study at large: The study gave Ad26.COV2.S intramuscularly, once or twice 56 days apart.

Overall study findings and caveats: Recipients given vaccine exceeded placebo recipients in spike-specific TCR breadth.

V and J are TRBV7-2 and TRBJ2-7; 9 bases are a match to TRBD2. This specimen was peripheral blood, taken in a trial of Ad26.COV2.S vaccine versus placebo. The origin of this receptor is a person between 18 and 65 years old who received the Ad26.COV2.S COVID-19 vaccine or a placebo. CDR3 in amino acids: CASSLQAGGNYEQYF. The CDR3 DNA is TGTGCCAGCAGCTTACAAGCGGGGGGCAACTACGAGCAGTACTTC. Full variable domain (missing parts from reference TRBV7-2 and TRBJ2-7): GAGVSQSPSNKVTEKGKDVELRCDPISGHTALYWYRQSLGQGLEFLIYFQGNSAPDKSGLPSDRFSAERTGGSVSTLTIQRTQQEDSAVYLCASSLQAGGNYEQYFGPGTRLTVT.